Below are 28 T cell receptor beta chains sequenced from a single sample in a study of T-cell memory formation after mild COVID-19 (dated by TCRdb to the early 2020s). The receptor library was made with 5' RACE. TCRdb lists the instrument as Illumina NovaSeq 6000. The public sequencing data were trimmed at Q25 with fastp and processed into clonotypes with MiXCR by TCRdb, which kept only in-frame beta chains. Rows matching on CDR3 protein sequence are summarized as one entry with the most common DNA and genes. The sample table contains 100,000 to 150,000 distinct CDR3 sequences; only one count was recorded for 15% to 20% of them. Of the sample, roughly 5% falls within the top ten clones. Sequencing was performed on PBMCs or a T cell subset sorted from them (not recorded which). These receptors were obtained from a man between 18 and 35 years old who had mild COVID-19 (a few samples of this study predate the infection). The sample titles of this study are shuffled in the database, so cell type and time point are left out; the donor was told from shared clones.

This sequence joins TRBV5-1 and TRBJ1-1; TRBD1 might be the D (5 bases). Deletions cut 7 bases from V and 1 base from J, with 14 bases between. Germline loops: CDR1 SGHRS, CDR2 YFSETQ. The CDR3 has 14 residues. CDR3 in amino acids: CASRPPGGNTEAFF. In DNA form, the CDR3 reads TGCGCCAGCCGTCCCCCGGGGGGGAACACTGAAGCTTTCTTT.

The table lists this clonotype with a few counts. V usage is TRBV24-1 and J usage is TRBJ2-1; the match to TRBD2 covers 13 bases. Unmatched junction bases numbered 5, after V lost 7 bases and J lost 9 bases. The CDR3 has 14 amino acids. Germline V CDR1 and CDR2: KGHDR, SFDVKD. CDR3 DNA: TGTGCCACCAGGCCGGGACTAGCGGGGACTGAGCAGTTCTTC. This translates into CATRPGLAGTEQFF.

The chain carries TRBV7-3 and TRBJ2-1; D is ambiguous. Germline V gene sequence: CDR1 SGHTA, CDR2 FQGTGA. V dropped 2 bases and J dropped 10 bases, with 15 bases sitting between them. The CDR3 covers 14 residues. This CDR3 is CASSLGNNFREQFF. CDR3 DNA sequence: TGTGCCAGCAGCTTAGGGAACAATTTCAGGGAGCAGTTCTTC. Full variable domain (rest looked up from reference TRBV7-3 and TRBJ2-1): GAGVSQTPSNKVTEKGKYVELRCDPISGHTALYWYRQSLGQGPEFLIYFQGTGAADDSGLPNDRFFAVRPEGSVSTLKIQRTERGDSAVYLCASSLGNNFREQFFGPGTRLTVL.

The chain joins TRBV6-1 to TRBJ2-3; no firm D call. The CDR3 has 13 residues. Germline lookup yields CDR1 MNHNS and CDR2 SASEGT. The V and J ends lost 8 bases and 3 bases respectively, with 12 bases between them. DNA of the CDR3: TGTGCCAGCTCTGCCAGGCGGACAGATACGCAGTATTTT. Its translation: CASSARRTDTQYF.

This clonotype was detected a few times. This chain uses TRBV7-2 with TRBJ2-7; the D is unclear. Germline loops: CDR1 SGHTA, CDR2 FQGNSA. Trimming took 6 bases from V and 6 from J, leaving 12 bases between them. CDR3 length equals 12 residues. DNA of the CDR3: TGTGCCAGCAGTGGAACCAGGACCGAGCAGTACTTC. It translates to CASSGTRTEQYF.

The chain couples TRBV5-1 to TRBJ1-4; tentatively, D is TRBD1 (5 bases). V was shortened by 4 bases and J by 5 bases, with 18 bases between the two germline ends. This CDR3 has 16 amino acids. The V gene's germline CDR1 is SGHRS and CDR2 YFSETQ. The CDR3 sequence is CASSPYKGTGNEKLFF. CDR3 coding DNA: TGCGCCAGCAGCCCCTACAAAGGGACGGGGAATGAAAAACTGTTTTTT.

This clonotype was seen more than once but under ten times. The chain carries TRBV29-1 and TRBJ1-2; TRBD1 is a possible D gene (5 bases). Germline lookup yields CDR1 SQVTM and CDR2 ANQGSEA. V gave up 7 bases and J gave up 6 bases, with 12 bases separating them. The CDR3 spans 11 residues. The CDR3 sequence: CSAGGGNGYTF. CDR3 DNA sequence: TGCAGCGCTGGTGGGGGGAATGGCTACACCTTC.

This clonotype was picked up a small number of times. This chain links TRBV30 with TRBJ2-2, with D tentatively TRBD1 (6 bases). The length of the CDR3 is 13 residues. Trimming took 5 bases from V and 6 from J, leaving 13 bases between them. Germline loops: CDR1 GTSNPN, CDR2 SVGIG (reference sequence). The CDR3 DNA reads TGTGCCTGGGACCAGGGGTCGGCCGGGGAGCTGTTTTTT. This sequence encodes CAWDQGSAGELFF.

This clonotype has a handful of counts. V gene TRBV3-1 combines with J gene TRBJ1-2; TRBD1 agrees at 8 bases. Germline V lookup: CDR1 LGHDT, CDR2 YNNKEL (reference sequence). The trim removed 4 bases at V and 8 bases at J, leaving 6 bases unmatched. The CDR3 spans 13 residues. This chain's CDR3 is CASSPRSGGGYTF. CDR3 coding DNA: TGTGCCAGCAGCCCCCGATCAGGGGGCGGCTACACCTTC. The full variable domain, in which reference TRBV3-1 and TRBJ1-2 provide the parts outside the CDR3, is DTAVSQTPKYLVTQMGNDKSIKCEQNLGHDTMYWYKQDSKKFLKIMFSYNNKELIINETVPNRFSPKSPDKAHLNLHINSLELGDSAVYFCASSPRSGGGYTFGSGTRLTVV.

V gene TRBV12-3 or TRBV12-4 combines with J gene TRBJ2-5, with 7 nucleotides matching TRBD1. After removal of 3 bases from V and 5 bases from J, the junction contained 6 bases not matched to a gene. The length of the CDR3 is 14 residues. CDR3 sequence (DNA): TGTGCCAGCAGTTTTGACAGGGAAAGTGAGACCCAGTACTTC. Its translation: CASSFDRESETQYF.

This clonotype was seen a few times. V usage is TRBV10-1 and J usage is TRBJ2-2; TRBD2 might be the D (6 bases). The length of the CDR3 is 16 residues. CDR1 and CDR2 (germline): WNHNN, SYGVQD (reference sequence). V dropped 4 bases and J dropped 5 bases, with 17 bases sitting between them. The CDR3 DNA reads TGCGCCAGCAGTGCGGGACTCCCTTCCGTGACCGGGGAGCTGTTTTTT. Its translation is CASSAGLPSVTGELFF.

The chain uses TRBV30 and TRBJ2-7; D gene uncertain. The CDR3 totals 15 residues. Trimming took 0 bases from V and 0 from J, leaving 12 bases between them. Germline loops: CDR1 GTSNPN, CDR2 SVGIG (reference sequence). The CDR3, as DNA: TGTGCCTGGAGTGTACCCGGGCGGAGCTCCTACGAGCAGTACTTC. Translated, it gives CAWSVPGRSSYEQYF.

This clonotype appeared many times. The genes are TRBV4-1 and TRBJ2-2; TRBD1 might be the D (5 bases). Germline V lookup: CDR1 MGHRA, CDR2 YSYEKL. The CDR3 length is 16 residues. The ends were cut back, 2 bases at V and 3 bases at J, with 13 bases in the middle. CDR3 region: CASSQTPGAYTGELFF. The DNA for the CDR3 is TGCGCCAGCAGCCAAACCCCTGGGGCGTACACCGGGGAGCTGTTTTTT.

The chain combines TRBV7-9 with TRBJ2-1, with D perhaps matching TRBD1 or TRBD2 (6 bases each). Trimming pared 3 bases from V and 4 bases from J, leaving 13 bases between. Looked up from germline, CDR1 is SEHNR and CDR2 is FQNEAQ (reference sequence). The CDR3 is 15 residues long. CDR3 in amino acids: CASSLEGGLYNEQFF. The CDR3 nucleotides are TGTGCCAGCAGCTTGGAGGGGGGCTTATACAATGAGCAGTTCTTC.

The genes are TRBV12-3 or TRBV12-4 and TRBJ1-2; TRBD1 matches at 8 bases. After removal of 6 bases from V and 8 bases from J, the junction contained 2 bases not matched to a gene. This CDR3 comprises 11 residues. This chain's CDR3 is CASSRDRGYTF. The CDR3 nucleotides are TGTGCCAGCAGCCGGGACAGGGGCTACACCTTC.

V gene TRBV28 combines with J gene TRBJ1-2; no firm D call. V shed 7 bases and J shed 8 bases, with 14 bases lying between them. The germline CDR1 and CDR2 sequences are MDHEN and SYDVKM. The CDR3 is 12 residues long. The CDR3 sequence: CASTTSSGGYTF. Here the CDR3 DNA reads TGTGCCAGCACCACCTCCTCTGGAGGCTACACCTTC.

This clonotype was seen only a few times. The chain has TRBV20-1 and TRBJ1-2; 9 bases align to TRBD1. CDR1 is DFQATT, CDR2 SNEGSKA, per germline (reference sequence). The CDR3 covers 13 residues. V shed 3 bases and J 8 bases; nucleotides not matched to a gene: 7. DNA of the CDR3: TGCAGTGCTAGCAACAGGGGGCCTGAAGGCTACACCTTC. It is translated as CSASNRGPEGYTF.

This clonotype was counted ten times or more. The rearrangement joins TRBV10-3 to TRBJ2-3, with 11 bases lining up with TRBD1. The CDR3 length is 15 residues. Germline V gives CDR1 ENHRY, CDR2 SYGVKD. J lost 2 bases, V lost 4 bases, and 2 bases had no gene match. The CDR3 here is CAISADRGPTDTQYF. The CDR3 coding sequence is TGTGCCATCAGTGCGGACAGGGGGCCCACAGATACGCAGTATTTT.

This clonotype showed up just a few times. This chain uses TRBV20-1 with TRBJ1-5, with D perhaps matching TRBD1 (6 bases). The CDR3 covers 14 residues. The V gene's germline CDR1 is DFQATT and CDR2 SNEGSKA (reference sequence). The CDR3 region is CTVASTGRYQPQHF. CDR3 DNA: TGCACCGTCGCTTCGACAGGCAGATATCAGCCCCAGCATTTT.

The chain is built from TRBV5-1 and TRBJ2-5, with a weak D call TRBD2 (7 bases). Germline V gene sequence: CDR1 SGHRS, CDR2 YFSETQ. The CDR3 is 15 residues long. Trimming stripped 4 bases from V and 4 bases from J, with 17 bases between. The CDR3, as DNA: TGCGCCAGCAGCGACGCTCGGGCGGGGGCAGAGACCCAGTACTTC. Amino acid sequence: CASSDARAGAETQYF.

This chain links TRBV7-8 with TRBJ2-5; 9 bases are shared with TRBD2. Germline assignment: CDR1 SGHVS and CDR2 FQNEAQ. The CDR3 loop spans 18 amino acids. V was clipped by 2 bases and J by 6 bases; unmatched bases: 16. CDR3 in DNA: TGTGCCAGCAGCTTATCGGGAGGCGGGCTAGCGGGGTATAAGACCCAGTACTTC. It codes for CASSLSGGGLAGYKTQYF.

This clonotype was detected a few times. The chain couples TRBV5-4 to TRBJ2-5; 8 bases line up with TRBD1. CDR3 size: 15 residues. The trim removed 1 base at V and 1 base at J, leaving 3 bases unmatched. Germline V gives CDR1 SGHNT, CDR2 YYREEE (reference sequence). The CDR3 loop reads CASSLNRGAQETQYF. The CDR3 nucleotides read TGTGCCAGCAGCTTGAACAGGGGGGCCCAAGAGACCCAGTACTTC. Using reference TRBV5-4 and TRBJ2-5 for the parts outside the CDR3, the full variable domain is ETGVTQSPTHLIKTRGQQVTLRCSSQSGHNTVSWYQQALGQGPQFIFQYYREEENGRGNFPPRFSGLQFPNYSSELNVNALELDDSALYLCASSLNRGAQETQYFGPGTRLLVL.

This sequence joins TRBV7-2 and TRBJ2-1; TRBD1 matches at 7 bases. CDR3 size: 14 residues. Per germline, CDR1 SGHTA and CDR2 FQGNSA. V was pared by 1 base and J by 7 bases, with 4 bases of the junction left unmatched. As DNA, the CDR3 is TGTGCCAGCAGCTTAGTGGGGACAGCAAATGAGCAGTTCTTC. It yields the protein CASSLVGTANEQFF.

This clonotype was detected ten times or more. V is TRBV7-2 and J is TRBJ2-7; TRBD1 matches 7 bases. The germline V gene encodes CDR1 SGHTA and CDR2 FQGNSA. CDR3 length: 15 amino acids. Trimming cost V 0 bases and J 4 bases; bases outside gene matches: 6. CDR3: CASSLAQGTEYEQYV. The CDR3 region has the DNA TGTGCCAGCAGCTTAGCGCAGGGGACAGAGTACGAGCAGTACGTC.

This clonotype was recorded many times. The CDR3 DNA is TGCAGCGTTCAAGCGGGGGCGGACGAGCAGTACTTC. Protein sequence: CSVQAGADEQYF. The V call is TRBV29-1, the J call TRBJ2-7; 8 nucleotides align to TRBD2. Per germline, CDR1 SQVTM and CDR2 ANQGSEA. J lost 5 bases, V lost 5 bases, and 5 bases had no gene match. The CDR3 has 12 amino acids.

The chain links TRBV4-2 to TRBJ2-1, with TRBD2 matching 13 bases. Trimming at V came to 2 bases and at J to 10 bases, leaving 2 bases not matched to a gene. The CDR3 sequence is 14 residues long. In germline, CDR1 is LGHNA, CDR2 YNFKEQ. CDR3 sequence reads: CASSQLTSGGEQFF. The CDR3 nucleotides are TGTGCCAGCAGCCAACTGACTAGCGGGGGGGAGCAGTTCTTC.

This clonotype has more than one count but fewer than ten. V usage is TRBV7-2 and J usage is TRBJ2-1; D is tentatively TRBD1 or TRBD2 (6 bases each). Germline V gene lookup returns CDR1 SGHTA and CDR2 FQGNSA. V lost 1 base and J lost 2, with 9 bases in between. The CDR3 is 15 residues long. The CDR3 DNA reads TGTGCCAGCAGCTTAGATAGGGGGGCCTACAATGAGCAGTTCTTC. It translates to CASSLDRGAYNEQFF.

This clonotype occurred many times. J is TRBJ2-3 and V is TRBV4-2; TRBD2 matches 10 bases. This CDR3 comprises 16 residues. V trimming: 2 bases; J trimming: 0 bases; junction bases outside the gene matches: 2. Germline V gives CDR1 LGHNA, CDR2 YNFKEQ. This CDR3 reads CASSQTSGASTDTQYF. CDR3 in DNA: TGTGCCAGCAGCCAAACTAGCGGGGCTAGCACAGATACGCAGTATTTT.